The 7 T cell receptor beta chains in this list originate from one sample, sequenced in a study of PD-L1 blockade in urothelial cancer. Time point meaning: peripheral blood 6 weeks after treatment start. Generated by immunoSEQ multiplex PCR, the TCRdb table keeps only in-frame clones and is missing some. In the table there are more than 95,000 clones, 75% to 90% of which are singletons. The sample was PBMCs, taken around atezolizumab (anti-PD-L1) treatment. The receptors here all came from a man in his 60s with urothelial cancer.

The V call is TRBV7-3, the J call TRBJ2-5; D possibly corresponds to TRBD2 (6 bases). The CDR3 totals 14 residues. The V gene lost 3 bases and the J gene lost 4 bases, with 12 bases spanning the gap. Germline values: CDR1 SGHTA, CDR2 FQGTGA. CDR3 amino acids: CASSLRGPRETQYF. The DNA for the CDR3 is TGTGCCAGCAGCTTGCGGGGCCCTCGAGAGACCCAGTACTTC.

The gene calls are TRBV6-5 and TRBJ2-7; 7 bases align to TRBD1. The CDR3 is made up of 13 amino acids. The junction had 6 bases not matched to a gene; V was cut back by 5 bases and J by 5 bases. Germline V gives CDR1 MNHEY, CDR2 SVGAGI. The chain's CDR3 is CASSTTTGHEQYF. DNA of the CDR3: TGTGCCAGCAGTACTACGACAGGGCACGAGCAGTACTTC.

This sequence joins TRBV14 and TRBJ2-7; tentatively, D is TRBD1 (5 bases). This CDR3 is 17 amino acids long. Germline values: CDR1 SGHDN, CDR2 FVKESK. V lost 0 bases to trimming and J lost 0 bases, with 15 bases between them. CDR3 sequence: CASSQDIKGRSSYEQYF. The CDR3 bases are TGTGCCAGCAGCCAAGACATCAAGGGGCGGTCCTCCTACGAGCAGTACTTC.

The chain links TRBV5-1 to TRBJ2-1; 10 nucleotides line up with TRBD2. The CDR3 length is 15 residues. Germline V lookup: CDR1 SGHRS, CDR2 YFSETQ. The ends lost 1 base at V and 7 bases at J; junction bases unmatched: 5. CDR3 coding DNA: TGCGCCAGCAGCTTGAAAGCGGGGGGGTTGAATGAGCAGTTCTTC. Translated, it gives CASSLKAGGLNEQFF.

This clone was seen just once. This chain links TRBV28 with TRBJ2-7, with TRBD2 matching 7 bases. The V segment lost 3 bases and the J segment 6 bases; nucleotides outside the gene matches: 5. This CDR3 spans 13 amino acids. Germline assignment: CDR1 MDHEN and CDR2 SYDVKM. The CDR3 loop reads CASSLGGLVEQYF. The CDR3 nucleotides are TGTGCCAGCAGTTTGGGAGGGCTCGTCGAGCAGTACTTC.

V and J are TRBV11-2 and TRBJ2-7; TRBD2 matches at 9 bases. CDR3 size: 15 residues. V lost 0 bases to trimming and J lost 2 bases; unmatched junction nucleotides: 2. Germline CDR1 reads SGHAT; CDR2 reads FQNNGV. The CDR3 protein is CASSLEGGGAYEQYF. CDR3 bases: TGTGCCAGCAGCTTAGAAGGCGGGGGGGCCTACGAGCAGTACTTC. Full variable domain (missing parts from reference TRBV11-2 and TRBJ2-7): EAGVAQSPRYKIIEKRQSVAFWCNPISGHATLYWYQQILGQGPKLLIQFQNNGVVDDSQLPKDRFSAERLKGVDSTLKIQPAKLEDSAVYLCASSLEGGGAYEQYFGPGTRLTVT.

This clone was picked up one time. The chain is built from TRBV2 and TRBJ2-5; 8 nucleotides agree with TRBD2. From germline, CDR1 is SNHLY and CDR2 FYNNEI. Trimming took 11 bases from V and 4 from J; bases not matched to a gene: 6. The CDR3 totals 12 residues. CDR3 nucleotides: TGTGCCGGGTCGGGGGGGCCAGAGACCCAGTACTTC. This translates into CAGSGGPETQYF.